This entry lists 18 T cell receptor beta chains sequenced from one sample in a study of beta chain features in type 1 diabetes (dated by TCRdb to the late 2010s). The receptor library was made with the immunoSEQ multiplex PCR assay. All of the isolated RNA was reverse transcribed with the High Capacity cDNA Reverse Transcription Kit, so expressed TCRB transcripts were sequenced. The immuneACCESS repertoire file appears here via TCRdb, limited to in-frame rearrangements. These files lack a portion of the clones; in checked studies, under half of the deficit traces to unresolved V genes, and the cause of the others is not known. A total of some 160,000 clones appear in this sample, about 9.1% of them only once. Of the sample, over 2% is held by the ten largest clones. Sample: central memory CD4+ T cells from blood. These receptors were obtained from a woman aged 18-29 years in good health.

This clone was counted only a few times. V and J are TRBV7-2 and TRBJ2-1, with 15 bases lining up with TRBD2. J lost 1 base, V lost 2 bases, and 6 bases had no gene match. Germline V gene lookup returns CDR1 SGHTA and CDR2 FQGNSA. This CDR3 is built from 19 residues. The CDR3 sequence: CASSLRTSGRAGSYNEQFF. The DNA of the CDR3 is TGTGCCAGCAGCTTACGGACTAGCGGGAGGGCAGGGTCCTACAATGAGCAGTTCTTC.

This chain links TRBV30 with TRBJ1-4; D is unresolved. Trimming cost V 3 bases and J 0 bases, with 2 bases left between them. The CDR3 is made up of 12 amino acids. The V gene's germline CDR1 is GTSNPN and CDR2 SVGIG (reference sequence). The CDR3 sequence: CAWSSTNEKLFF. CDR3 nucleotides: TGTGCCTGGAGCTCAACTAATGAAAAACTGTTTTTT. Full variable domain (outside the CDR3, taken from reference TRBV30 and TRBJ1-4): SQTIHQWPATLVQPVGSPLSLECTVEGTSNPNLYWYRQAAGRGLQLLFYSVGIGQISSEVPQNLSASRPQDRQFILSSKKLLLSDSGFYLCAWSSTNEKLFFGSGTQLSVL.

This clone was found a few times. This chain uses TRBV4-1 with TRBJ1-5; 12 nucleotides match TRBD1. The V gene's germline CDR1 is MGHRA and CDR2 YSYEKL. The CDR3 consists of 14 residues. J lost 4 bases, V lost 6 bases, and 1 base had no gene match. Written as DNA, the CDR3 is TGCGCCAGCAGGGGACAGGGGGCGAATCAGCCCCAGCATTTT. Protein: CASRGQGANQPQHF.

CDR3 nucleotides: TGTGCCAGCAGTTTAACTTATCAAGAGACCCAGTACTTC. It specifies CASSLTYQETQYF. The chain carries TRBV27 and TRBJ2-5; no firm D call. The V gene lost 2 bases and the J gene lost 2 bases, with 6 bases spanning the gap. Germline loops: CDR1 MNHEY, CDR2 SMNVEV (reference sequence). CDR3 length: 13 amino acids.

This clone was found a few times. The chain has TRBV4-3 and TRBJ2-5; 12 bases are a match to TRBD2. The length of the CDR3 is 16 residues. J lost 3 bases, V lost 5 bases, and 7 bases had no gene match. In germline, CDR1 is LGHNA, CDR2 YSLEER. The CDR3 DNA follows: TGCGCCAGCAGCTCTCGCCGACTAGCGGGGGAAGAGACCCAGTACTTC. This codes for CASSSRRLAGEETQYF.

This clone turned up a few times. This chain links TRBV7-2 with TRBJ2-2, with D maybe TRBD2 (5 bases). The CDR3 sequence is 15 residues long. Germline lookup yields CDR1 SGHTA and CDR2 FQGNSA. V lost 0 bases to trimming and J lost 5 bases, with 10 bases between them. The CDR3 nucleotides are TGTGCCAGCAGCTTAGCCGGGATGGAGACCGGGGAGCTGTTTTTT. It specifies CASSLAGMETGELFF.

This rearrangement joins TRBV19 to TRBJ2-2; 9 nucleotides align to TRBD2. Germline trimming cut 7 bases from V and 5 bases from J; bases unmatched to any gene: 8. From germline, CDR1 is LNHDA and CDR2 SQIVND (reference sequence). The CDR3 loop spans 15 amino acids. The CDR3, as DNA: TGTGCCAGTATGCGCGGGAGGGCGGGGACCGGGGAGCTGTTTTTT. Protein product: CASMRGRAGTGELFF.

V usage is TRBV5-1 and J usage is TRBJ2-6; D is unresolved. Trimming shortened V by 4 bases and J by 0 bases, and 8 bases separated the two germline ends. This CDR3 has 15 amino acids. CDR1 SGHRS and CDR2 YFSETQ come from the germline V gene. The CDR3 loop is CASSLMSSGANVLTF. The CDR3 DNA reads as TGCGCCAGCAGCCTTATGTCCTCTGGGGCCAACGTCCTGACTTTC.

The V call is TRBV4-3, the J call TRBJ2-3; D remains unclear. V shed 0 bases and J shed 1 base, with 5 bases lying between them. The length of the CDR3 is 14 residues. Germline loops: CDR1 LGHNA, CDR2 YSLEER. CDR3 sequence (DNA): TGCGCCAGCAGCCAAGATCGGGGCACAGATACGCAGTATTTT. Translation: CASSQDRGTDTQYF.

This clone appeared a few times. The chain combines TRBV6-5 with TRBJ2-1; a possible D gene is TRBD2 (6 bases). The CDR3 runs to 13 residues. Germline CDR1 MNHEY, CDR2 SVGAGI. V was clipped by 10 bases and J by 0 bases, with 10 bases between them. CDR3 amino acids: CAIAAGSYNEQFF. CDR3 DNA sequence: TGTGCCATCGCAGCGGGCTCCTACAATGAGCAGTTCTTC.

V and J are TRBV11-2 and TRBJ1-1, with 8 bases aligning to TRBD1. This CDR3 has 15 amino acids. CDR1 is SGHAT and CDR2 is FQNNGV in the germline V gene. The V gene end was trimmed by 1 base and the J gene end by 10 bases; junction bases not matched to a gene: 11. The DNA of the CDR3 is TGTGCCAGCAGCTTAGCGGACAGGGCTTATGAGGGAGCTTTCTTT. Its protein product is CASSLADRAYEGAFF.

The chain has TRBV6-5 and TRBJ1-2, with 7 bases that match TRBD1. This CDR3 has 13 amino acids. V trimming: 6 bases; J trimming: 4 bases; junction bases outside the gene matches: 5. From germline, CDR1 is MNHEY and CDR2 SVGAGI. CDR3 sequence: CASSRQGFYGYTF. DNA of the CDR3: TGTGCCAGCAGCCGACAGGGCTTCTATGGCTACACCTTC.

J is TRBJ2-5 and V is TRBV6-5; TRBD2 agrees at 10 bases. CDR1 and CDR2 from the germline V gene are MNHEY and SVGAGI. After removal of 5 bases from V and 5 bases from J, the junction contained 8 bases not matched to a gene. The CDR3 sequence is 15 residues long. CDR3 protein: CASSPLSTSGETQYF. In nucleotides, the CDR3 is TGTGCCAGCAGTCCCCTCTCGACTAGCGGGGAGACCCAGTACTTC.

This clone has a handful of counts. V and J are TRBV5-4 and TRBJ2-5; 10 nucleotides align to TRBD1. V dropped 5 bases and J dropped 4; count of bases not matched to a gene: 5. CDR3 length: 14 residues. The germline CDR1 and CDR2 sequences are SGHNT and YYREEE (reference sequence). The CDR3 region has the DNA TGTGCCAGCAGAACAGACAGGGGGCGAGAGACCCAGTACTTC. Amino acid sequence: CASRTDRGRETQYF.

This chain links TRBV19 with TRBJ2-2, with 12 nucleotides matching TRBD2. CDR1 LNHDA and CDR2 SQIVND come from the germline V gene (reference sequence). The CDR3 is 17 residues long. V lost 3 bases, J lost 7 bases, and 9 bases stayed unmatched. CDR3 sequence: CASSIRRLAGEFGELFF. The CDR3 nucleotides read TGTGCCAGTAGTATTCGGCGACTAGCGGGAGAGTTCGGGGAGCTGTTTTTT.

This clone came up a few times. The V and J genes are TRBV14 and TRBJ1-2; possibly TRBD1 for D (5 bases). The CDR3 runs 13 residues. Germline V CDR1 and CDR2: SGHDN, FVKESK. Trimming took off 2 bases at V and 5 bases at J, with 9 bases between the two ends. The CDR3 DNA reads TGTGCCAGCAGCCAAAGGACAACGTATGGCTACACCTTC. Translation gives CASSQRTTYGYTF.

The V and J genes are TRBV4-2 and TRBJ2-3; D is possibly TRBD2 (6 bases). CDR3 size: 17 residues. Germline loops: CDR1 LGHNA, CDR2 YNFKEQ. Trimming stripped 1 base from V and 1 base from J, with 15 bases between. The CDR3: CASSQGLDLLGTDTQYF. The CDR3 coding sequence is TGTGCCAGCAGCCAAGGACTAGATTTGCTCGGCACAGATACGCAGTATTTT.

This clone was counted only a few times. This sequence joins TRBV7-3 and TRBJ2-7; D uncertain. CDR1 SGHTA and CDR2 FQGTGA come from the germline V gene. This CDR3 has 11 amino acids. V lost 5 bases to trimming and J lost 2 bases, with 4 bases between them. The CDR3 region is CASSPAYEQYF. DNA for the CDR3: TGTGCCAGCAGCCCCGCCTACGAGCAGTACTTC.